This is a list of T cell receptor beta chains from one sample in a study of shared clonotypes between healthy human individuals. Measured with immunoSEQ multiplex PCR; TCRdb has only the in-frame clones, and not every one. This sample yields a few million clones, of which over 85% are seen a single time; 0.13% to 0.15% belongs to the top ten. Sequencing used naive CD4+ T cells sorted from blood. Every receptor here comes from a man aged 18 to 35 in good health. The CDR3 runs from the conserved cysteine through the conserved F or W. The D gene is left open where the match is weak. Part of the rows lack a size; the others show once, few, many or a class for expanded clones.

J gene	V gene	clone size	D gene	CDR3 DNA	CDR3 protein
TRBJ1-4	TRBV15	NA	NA	TGTGCCACCAGCAGAGATCGTACAGGAAGAAATGAAAAACTGTTTTTT	CATSRDRTGRNEKLFF
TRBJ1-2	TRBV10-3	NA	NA	TGTGCCATCAGTGACGAGATAAACTATGGCTACACCTTC	CAISDEINYGYTF
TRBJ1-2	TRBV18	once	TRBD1	TGTGCCAGCTCACCGGGGGCAGGGGGCATCTATGGCTACACCTTC	CASSPGAGGIYGYTF
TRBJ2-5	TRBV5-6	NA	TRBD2	TGTGCCAGCAGCACCCTAGCGGCTGGGGGGGAGACTCAGTACTTC	CASSTLAAGGETQYF
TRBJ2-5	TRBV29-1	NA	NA	TGCAGCGTTAATACGGTGGGGAAAGAGACCCAGTACTTC	CSVNTVGKETQYF
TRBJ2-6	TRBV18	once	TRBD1	TGTGCCAGCTCACCCTACTCCGGGACAGGGGGCGCTGGGGCCAACGTCCTGACTTTC	CASSPYSGTGGAGANVLTF
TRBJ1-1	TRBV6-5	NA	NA	TGTGCCAGCAGTTACTCGACTAACACTGAAGCTTTCTTT	CASSYSTNTEAFF
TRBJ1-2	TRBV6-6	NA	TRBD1	TGTGCCAGCAGTTCCCGGGACAGATCAAACTACACCTTC	CASSSRDRSNYTF
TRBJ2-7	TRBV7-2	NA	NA	TGTGCCAGCAGCTTAGCGGGGGTGGGCTACGAGCAGTACTTC	CASSLAGVGYEQYF
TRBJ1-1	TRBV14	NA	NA	TGTGCCAGCAGTTCAGGGCTGAACACTGAAGCTTTCTTT	CASSSGLNTEAFF
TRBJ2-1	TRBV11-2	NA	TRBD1	TGTGCCAGCAGCATCGACAGGGAATCCTACAATGAGCAGTTCTTC	CASSIDRESYNEQFF
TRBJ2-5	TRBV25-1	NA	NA	TGTGCCAGCAGTGTCGCCGCCGGGACCCAGTACTTC	CASSVAAGTQYF
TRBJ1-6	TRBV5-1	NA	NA	TGCGCCAGCAGCTTGGACGGGGGGGATTCACCCCTCCACTTT	CASSLDGGDSPLHF
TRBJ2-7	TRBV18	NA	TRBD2	TGTGCCAGGAAGGCACGGGGGACTAGCGGGGTGACCTACTTC	CARKARGTSGVTYF
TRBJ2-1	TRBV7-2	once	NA	TGTGCCAGCAGCTTAGACGGCAGATACAATGAGCAGTTCTTC	CASSLDGRYNEQFF
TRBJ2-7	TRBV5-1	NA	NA	TGCGCCAGCACCGTATCGGGAGACTCCTACGAGCAGTACTTC	CASTVSGDSYEQYF
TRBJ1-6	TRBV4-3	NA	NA	TGCGCCAGCAGCCGAGATAGTCAGGTCGTAAATTCACCCCTCCACTTT	CASSRDSQVVNSPLHF
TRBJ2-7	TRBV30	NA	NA	TGTGCCTGGAGTGTACTCGCTAACGTACAGTACTTC	CAWSVLANVQYF
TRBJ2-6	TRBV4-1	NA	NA	TGCGCCAGCAGCCGGGACGGGAGCTCTGGGGCCAACGTCCTGACTTTC	CASSRDGSSGANVLTF
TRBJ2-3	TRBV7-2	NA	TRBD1	TGTGCCAGCAGCCTGGGACAGGGCCTCACAGATACGCAGTATTTT	CASSLGQGLTDTQYF
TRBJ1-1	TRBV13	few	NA	TGTGCCAGCAGCTTAGCAGTGAACACTGAAGCTTTCTTT	CASSLAVNTEAFF
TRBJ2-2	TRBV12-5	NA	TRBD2	TGTGCTAGTGGTTTGGTCTTAAGCGGGACGAACACCGGGGAGCTGTTTTTT	CASGLVLSGTNTGELFF
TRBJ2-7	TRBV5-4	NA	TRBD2	TGTGCCAGCAGCTTGGCACTAGCGGGGCCGGCAAGCTCCTACGAGCAGTACTTC	CASSLALAGPASSYEQYF
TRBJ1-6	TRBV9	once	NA	TGTGCCAGCAGCCTACGAACAGGGCCGGATTCACCCCTCCACTTT	CASSLRTGPDSPLHF
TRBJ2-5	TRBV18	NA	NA	TGTGCCAGCTCACTCTTCGAATGGGAGACCCAGTACTTC	CASSLFEWETQYF
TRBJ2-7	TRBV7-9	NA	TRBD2	TGTGCCAGCAGCCATGGGACTAGCGTGACCGAGCAGTACTTC	CASSHGTSVTEQYF
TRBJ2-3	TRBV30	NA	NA	TGTGCCTGGAGTGTAAGGGAGAGACTCACAGATACGCAGTATTTT	CAWSVRERLTDTQYF
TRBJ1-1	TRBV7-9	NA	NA	TGTGCCAGCAGCTCCCGACAGGAATTCACTGAAGCTTTCTTT	CASSSRQEFTEAFF
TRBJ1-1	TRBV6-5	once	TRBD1	TGTGCCAGCATTGTCACAGGGGGGGCGGGCACTGAAGCTTTCTTT	CASIVTGGAGTEAFF
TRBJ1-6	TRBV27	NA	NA	TGTGCCAGCAGCCCTCGGGTTTTTAATTCACCCCTCCACTTT	CASSPRVFNSPLHF
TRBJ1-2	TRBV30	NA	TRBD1	TGTGCCTGGAGGTTAGACAGGGGGAACGGCTACACCTTC	CAWRLDRGNGYTF
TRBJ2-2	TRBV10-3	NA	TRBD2	TGTGCCACCTCGGAACTAGCGGGGAACACCGGGGAGCTGTTTTTT	CATSELAGNTGELFF
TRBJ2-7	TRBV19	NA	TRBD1	TGTGCCACTACACGAGGGACAGGGCTGTACGAGCAGTACTTC	CATTRGTGLYEQYF
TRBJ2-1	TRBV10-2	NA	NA	TGCGCCAGCAGGGGTGGCGATGAGCAGTTCTTC	CASRGGDEQFF
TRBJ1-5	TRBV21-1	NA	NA	TGTGCCAGCAGCAAATACAAGGGGCGCCGCAATCAGCCCCAGCATTTT	CASSKYKGRRNQPQHF
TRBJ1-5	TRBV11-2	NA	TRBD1	TGTGCCAGCAGCTTAGGTATAATGGGACAGAATCAGCCCCAGCATTTT	CASSLGIMGQNQPQHF
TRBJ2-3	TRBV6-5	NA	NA	TGTGCCAGCAGGGGGCGTGGCACAGATACGCAGTATTTT	CASRGRGTDTQYF
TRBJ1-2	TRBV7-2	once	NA	TGTGCCAGCAGCCCCCCGCAGCAATTCTATAGCTACACCTTC	CASSPPQQFYSYTF
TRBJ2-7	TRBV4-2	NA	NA	TGTGCCAGCATAAACGGGAGCGCGTACGAGCAGTACTTC	CASINGSAYEQYF
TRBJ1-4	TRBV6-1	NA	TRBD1	TGTGCCAGCAGTCTAGGACAGGGCGCTGAAAAACTGTTTTTT	CASSLGQGAEKLFF
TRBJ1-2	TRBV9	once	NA	TGTGCCAGCAGCGTAGCGGGAGGGAGGGATGGCTACACCTTC	CASSVAGGRDGYTF
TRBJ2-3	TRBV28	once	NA	TGTGCCAGCAGTTCCGGAGGTCGGGGCACAGATACGCAGTATTTT	CASSSGGRGTDTQYF
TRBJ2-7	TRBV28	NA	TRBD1	TGTGCCAGCAGTGAATTACAGGGGGTCTCTTACGAGCAGTACTTC	CASSELQGVSYEQYF
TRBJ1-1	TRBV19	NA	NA	TGTGCCAGTAGCCGGGGCAACGGAAACACTGAAGCTTTCTTT	CASSRGNGNTEAFF
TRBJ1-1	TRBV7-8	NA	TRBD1	TGTGCCAGCAGCCCGTGGACAGGGGGCGCCGGTACTGAAGCTTTCTTT	CASSPWTGGAGTEAFF
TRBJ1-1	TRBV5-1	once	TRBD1	TGCGCCAGCAGCGCGGGACAGGGGGGCACTGAAGCTTTCTTT	CASSAGQGGTEAFF
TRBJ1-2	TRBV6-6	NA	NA	TGTGCCAGCAGTTACATTTTCGGGGGCGCCAACTATGGCTACACCTTC	CASSYIFGGANYGYTF
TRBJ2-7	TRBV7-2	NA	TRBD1	TGTGCCAGCAGCGAGGGACAGGGGAAGTCCTACGAGCAGTACTTC	CASSEGQGKSYEQYF
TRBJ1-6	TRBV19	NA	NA	TGTGCCAGTAGCTTTATCACAGATTCACCCCTCCACTTT	CASSFITDSPLHF
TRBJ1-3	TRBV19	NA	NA	TGTGCCAGTAGAAATACTGTTCTCTCTGGAAACACCATATATTTT	CASRNTVLSGNTIYF
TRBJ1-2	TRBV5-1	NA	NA	TGCGCCAGCAGCTTGGGACAGGTTTTGAACTATGGCTACACCTTC	CASSLGQVLNYGYTF
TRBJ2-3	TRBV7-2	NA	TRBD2	TGTGCCAGCAGCTTGGTCTTAGCGGGGGGGCTCTCCCTCACAGATACGCAGTATTTT	CASSLVLAGGLSLTDTQYF